The 2 T cell receptor beta chains reported below all come from one sample, sequenced in a study of T cell responses to AZD1222 COVID-19 vaccine. TCRdb's copy holds only in-frame clones and misses some; the assay was immunoSEQ multiplex PCR. Of roughly 170,000 clones listed, around 88% are singletons. The specimen comprised peripheral blood, sampled on day 0 of AZD1222 vaccination. Receptors originate from an adult in good health.

The chain has TRBV5-1 and TRBJ2-3; possibly TRBD1 for D (6 bases). V shed 0 bases and J shed 5 bases, with 16 bases lying between them. The CDR3 spans 16 residues. Germline loops: CDR1 SGHRS, CDR2 YFSETQ. The CDR3 loop reads CASSLEDRAGVDTQYF. CDR3 nucleotides: TGCGCCAGCAGCTTGGAGGACAGAGCCGGGGTAGATACGCAGTATTTT.

The chain uses TRBV5-5 and TRBJ1-6; 8 nucleotides align to TRBD1. The J segment lost 7 bases and the V segment lost 4 bases, leaving 10 bases of the junction unmatched. This CDR3 contains 16 residues. Germline lookup yields CDR1 SGHKS and CDR2 YYEKEE (reference sequence). Here the CDR3 reads CASSPKTGERNSPLHF. DNA for the CDR3: TGTGCCAGCAGCCCGAAGACAGGGGAAAGGAATTCACCCCTCCACTTT.